The clone carrying this T cell receptor beta chain was seen a handful of times. Antigen specificity is unknown. Via MiXCR, TCRdb re-called the 5' RACE reads, giving one row per CDR3 protein. The repertoire has hundreds of thousands of distinct CDR3 sequences, roughly 6% of them found once; the top ten carry under 2%. Germline CDR1 is LNHNV and CDR2 is YYDKDF (reference sequence). Trimming stripped 0 bases from V and 14 bases from J, with 12 bases between. The CDR3 covers 12 residues. These data come from a study of identical twins. Overall study results and limits: A partial confounding effect on zero-insertion analyses could come from invariant MAIT and iNKT cells. Sequences that were beta out-of-frame showed weaker excess twin sharing. The study drew conclusions from cross-sectional statistical analysis, not from following the same donors.

The chain employs TRBV15 and TRBJ2-3, with D maybe TRBD2 (6 bases). Sequences were obtained from naive T cells sorted from blood. This receptor was identified in a man younger than 35 in good health. CDR3 sequence reads: CATSRDRSGAYF. The CDR3, as DNA: TGTGCCACCAGCAGAGATCGTAGCGGCGCGTATTTT.